This TCR beta chain comes out of a study of preoperative IRX-2 immunotherapy in early breast cancer. TCRdb's table, derived via immunoSEQ multiplex PCR, lists solely in-frame clones and lacks some. The sample contains more than 20,000 clones, over 85% of which appear only once. Treatment of the sample: preoperative locoregional IRX-2 cytokine immunotherapy. The germline CDR1 and CDR2 sequences are SGHNT and YENEEA. V lost 2 bases to trimming and J lost 5 bases; unmatched junction nucleotides: 6. CDR3 size: 16 residues. Specimen: tumor tissue, collected after IRX-2 immunotherapy. This clonotype originated in a human donor with breast cancer. The gene calls are TRBV11-3 and TRBJ2-5; 12 nucleotides agree with TRBD2. This chain's CDR3 is CASSLRTSGAGETQYF. CDR3 sequence (DNA): TGTGCCAGCAGCTTAAGGACTAGCGGGGCCGGGGAGACCCAGTACTTC.